This T cell receptor beta chain was captured in a study of cytomegalovirus exposure and HLA in healthy donors. The CDR3 loop spans 14 amino acids. The germline V gene has CDR1 WNHNN and CDR2 SYGVQD (reference sequence). V lost 6 bases and J lost 2; bases outside the gene matches: 6. Repertoires were generated with immunoSEQ multiplex PCR, while TCRdb's copy carries only in-frame clones and drops some. This table holds some 270,000 clones, about 86% found once. The rearrangement links TRBV10-1 to TRBJ2-7; TRBD1 aligns across 8 bases. The TCR originated in a woman aged 18-29 years in good health and CMV-seronegative. Material for sequencing was PBMCs. The CDR3 sequence: CASSDGQGTYEQYF. CDR3 bases: TGCGCCAGCAGCGACGGACAGGGAACCTACGAGCAGTACTTC.